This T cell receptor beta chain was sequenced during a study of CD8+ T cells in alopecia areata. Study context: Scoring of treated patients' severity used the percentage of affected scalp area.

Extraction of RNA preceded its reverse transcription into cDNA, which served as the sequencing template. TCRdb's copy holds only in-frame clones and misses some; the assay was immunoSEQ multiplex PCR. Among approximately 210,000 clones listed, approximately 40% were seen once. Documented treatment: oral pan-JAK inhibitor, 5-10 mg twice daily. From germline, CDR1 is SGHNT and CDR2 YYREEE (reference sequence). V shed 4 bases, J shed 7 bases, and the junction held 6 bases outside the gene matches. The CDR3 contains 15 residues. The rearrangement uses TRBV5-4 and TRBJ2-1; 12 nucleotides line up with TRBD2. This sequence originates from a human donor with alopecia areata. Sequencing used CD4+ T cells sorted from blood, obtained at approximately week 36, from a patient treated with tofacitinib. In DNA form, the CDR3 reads TGTGCCAGCAGCACTCTAGCGGGAGGGCCTAATGAGCAGTTCTTC. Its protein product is CASSTLAGGPNEQFF.